What follows is one T cell receptor beta chain and its context. The data derive from a study of cytomegalovirus exposure and HLA in healthy donors. The germline gives CDR1 MDHEN, CDR2 SYDVKM. Trimming shortened V by 1 base and J by 1 base, and 10 bases separated the two germline ends. This CDR3 is built from 16 residues. PCR employed 60 Vbeta and 13 Jbeta primers. TCRdb keeps only in-frame clones here, not all; method: immunoSEQ multiplex PCR. The sample records 300,000 or so clones, 84% being singletons. This TCR was recovered from a woman aged 40 to 50 in good health and CMV-seropositive. The J gene is TRBJ2-2, the V gene TRBV28, with D uncertain. Source material: PBMCs. CDR3 sequence (DNA): TGTGCCAGCAGTTTATTCGTTCGAGGGAACACCGGGGAGCTGTTTTTT. Its protein is CASSLFVRGNTGELFF.